The clone carrying this T cell receptor beta chain was counted only a few times. The antigen remains undetermined. The planned depth of sequencing spanned 1 in 200,000 to 1 in 1 million T cells. TCRdb keeps only in-frame clones here, not all; method: immunoSEQ multiplex PCR. The sample yields some 17,000 clones, about 86% seen once. The data were taken from a study of cytotoxic CD8 clonotypes in ibrutinib-treated CLL. Notes on the study in general: Baseline clonality exceeded age-matched healthy donors and tracked circulating CD8+ T-cell counts.

After removal of 3 bases from V and 3 bases from J, the junction contained 3 bases not matched to a gene. The CDR3 totals 14 residues. Germline CDR1 SEHNR, CDR2 FQNEAQ (reference sequence). The chain employs TRBV7-9 and TRBJ2-3; 7 bases match TRBD2. The clonotype was recovered from a human donor with chronic lymphocytic leukemia. The specimen comprised PBMCs, sampled before ibrutinib treatment. The CDR3 DNA follows: TGTGCCAGCAGCTTGGCCGGGAGGACAGATACGCAGTATTTT. As protein: CASSLAGRTDTQYF.